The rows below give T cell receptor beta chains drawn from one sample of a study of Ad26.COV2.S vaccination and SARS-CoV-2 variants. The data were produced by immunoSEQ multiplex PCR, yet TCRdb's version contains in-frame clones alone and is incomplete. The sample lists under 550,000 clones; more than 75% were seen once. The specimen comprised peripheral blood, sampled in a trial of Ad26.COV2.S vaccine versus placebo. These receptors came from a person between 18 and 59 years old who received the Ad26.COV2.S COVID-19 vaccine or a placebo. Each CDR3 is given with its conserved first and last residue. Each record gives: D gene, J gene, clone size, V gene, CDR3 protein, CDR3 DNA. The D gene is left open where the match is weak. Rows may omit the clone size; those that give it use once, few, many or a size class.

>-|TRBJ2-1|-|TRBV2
CASSERRYNEQFF
TGTGCCAGCAGTGAACGTAGGTACAATGAGCAGTTCTTC
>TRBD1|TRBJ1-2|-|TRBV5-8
CASSTGTGDRVNYGYTF
TGTGCCAGCAGCACCGGGACAGGGGATAGAGTTAACTATGGCTACACCTTC
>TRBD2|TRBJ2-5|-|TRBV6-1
CASSEAAGGQETQYF
TGTGCCAGCAGTGAAGCGGCGGGGGGACAAGAGACCCAGTACTTC
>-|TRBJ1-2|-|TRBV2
CASAAGSNGYTF
TGTGCCAGCGCAGCAGGCAGCAATGGCTACACCTTC
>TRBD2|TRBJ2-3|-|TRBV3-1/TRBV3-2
CASSQERRGGLGTDTQYF
TGTGCCAGCAGCCAAGAGCGGCGGGGGGGCCTGGGCACAGATACGCAGTATTTT
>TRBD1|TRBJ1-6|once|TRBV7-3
CADAEGQGPWTLHF
TGTGCCGACGCTGAGGGACAGGGGCCTTGGACCCTCCACTTT
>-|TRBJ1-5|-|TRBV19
CASSILGSNQPQHF
TGTGCCAGTAGTATTTTGGGTAGCAATCAGCCCCAGCATTTT
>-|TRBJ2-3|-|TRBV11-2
CASSPGGLSTDTQYF
TGTGCCAGCAGCCCCGGGGGACTTAGCACAGATACGCAGTATTTT
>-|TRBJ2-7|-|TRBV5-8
CASSFSRNFGDYEQYF
TGTGCCAGCAGCTTTTCGCGTAACTTCGGTGACTACGAGCAGTACTTC
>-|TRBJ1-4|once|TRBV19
CASSITLRSPGEEKLFF
TGTGCCAGTAGTATTACTTTACGGAGTCCGGGGGAGGAAAAACTGTTTTTT
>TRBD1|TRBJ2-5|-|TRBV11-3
CASSPGTVETQYF
TGTGCCAGCAGCCCGGGGACAGTAGAGACCCAGTACTTC
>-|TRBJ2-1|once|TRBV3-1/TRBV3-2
CASSPRGLDNNEQFF
TGTGCCAGCAGCCCAAGAGGCCTAGACAACAATGAGCAGTTCTTC
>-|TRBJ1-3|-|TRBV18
CASSSRNSGNTIYF
TGTGCCAGCTCTTCGCGGAATTCTGGAAACACCATATATTTT
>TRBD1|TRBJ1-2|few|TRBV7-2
CASSITGALSYGYTF
TGTGCCAGCAGCATAACAGGGGCGTTATCCTATGGCTACACCTTC
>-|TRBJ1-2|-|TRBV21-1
CASSKRSGQGYGYTF
TGTGCCAGCAGCAAACGTTCTGGACAGGGCTATGGCTACACCTTC
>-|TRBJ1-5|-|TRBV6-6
CASSDIQDNQPQHF
TGTGCCAGCAGTGACATACAGGACAATCAGCCCCAGCATTTT
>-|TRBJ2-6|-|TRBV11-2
CASSLGRSGANVLTF
TGTGCCAGCAGCTTAGGTCGTTCTGGGGCCAACGTCCTGACTTTC
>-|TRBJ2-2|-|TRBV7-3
CASSLIPGTNTGELFF
TGTGCCAGCAGCTTAATTCCAGGGACCAACACCGGGGAGCTGTTTTTT
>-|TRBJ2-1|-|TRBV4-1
CASSQMFRDEQFF
TGCGCCAGCAGCCAAATGTTCCGCGATGAGCAGTTCTTC
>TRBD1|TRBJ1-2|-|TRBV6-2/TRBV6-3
CASSYPPGTAGNYGYTF
TGTGCCAGCAGTTACCCACCTGGGACAGCCGGGAACTATGGCTACACCTTC
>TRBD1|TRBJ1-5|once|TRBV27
CASSLAGTGDWPQHF
TGTGCCAGCAGCTTAGCCGGGACAGGAGACTGGCCCCAGCATTTT
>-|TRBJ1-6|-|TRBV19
CASSQQGANSPLHF
TGTGCCAGTAGCCAACAGGGAGCTAATTCACCCCTCCACTTT
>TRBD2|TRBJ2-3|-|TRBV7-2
CASSLAVGGGATDTQYF
TGTGCCAGCAGCTTAGCGGTTGGCGGGGGGGCGACAGATACGCAGTATTTT
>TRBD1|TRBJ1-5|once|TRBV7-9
CASSAGTGLGNQPQHF
TGTGCCAGCAGCGCCGGGACAGGGCTGGGCAATCAGCCCCAGCATTTT
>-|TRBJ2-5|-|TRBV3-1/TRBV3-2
CASSRGPQETQYF
TGTGCCAGCAGCCGCGGGCCTCAAGAGACCCAGTACTTC
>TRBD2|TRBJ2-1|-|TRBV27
CASSGGVLVNEQFF
TGTGCCAGCAGCGGGGGGGTTCTTGTCAATGAGCAGTTCTTC
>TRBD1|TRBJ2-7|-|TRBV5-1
CASSGGAETGSREQYF
TGCGCCAGCAGCGGAGGCGCCGAGACAGGGTCGCGGGAGCAGTACTTC
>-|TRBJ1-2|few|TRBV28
CASRGQYGYTF
TGTGCCAGTCGGGGGCAGTATGGCTACACCTTC
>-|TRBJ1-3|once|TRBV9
CASSTHRDTPGNTIYF
TGTGCCAGCAGCACCCACCGGGATACTCCTGGAAACACCATATATTTT
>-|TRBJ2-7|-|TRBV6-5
CASSYLPKVIYEQYF
TGTGCCAGCAGTTACTTACCCAAAGTTATCTACGAGCAGTACTTC
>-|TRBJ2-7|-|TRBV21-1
CASSKALRDHEQYF
TGTGCCAGCAGCAAAGCCCTCAGGGACCACGAGCAGTACTTC
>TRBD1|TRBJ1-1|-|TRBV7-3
CASSPGGTERAEAFF
TGTGCCAGCAGCCCCGGGGGGACAGAAAGGGCTGAAGCTTTCTTT
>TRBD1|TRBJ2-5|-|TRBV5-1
CASSLGQGRQETQYF
TGCGCCAGCAGCTTGGGACAGGGGCGCCAAGAGACCCAGTACTTC
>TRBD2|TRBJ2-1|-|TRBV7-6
CASKGQRGGNEQFF
TGTGCCAGCAAGGGGCAGCGGGGGGGCAATGAGCAGTTCTTC
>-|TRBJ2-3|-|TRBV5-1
CASSLGGRDTQYF
TGCGCCAGCAGCTTGGGGGGTAGGGATACGCAGTATTTT
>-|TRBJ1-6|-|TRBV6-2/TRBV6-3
CASSTKLDSPLHF
TGTGCCAGCAGTACCAAGCTGGATTCACCCCTCCACTTT
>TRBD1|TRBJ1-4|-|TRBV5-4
CASSSGPGGEKLFF
TGTGCCAGCAGCTCCGGGCCAGGGGGAGAAAAACTGTTTTTT
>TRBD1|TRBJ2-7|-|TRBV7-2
CASSPDRSSYEQYF
TGTGCCAGCAGTCCGGACAGGAGCTCCTACGAGCAGTACTTC
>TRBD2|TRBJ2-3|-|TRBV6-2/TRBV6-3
CASSGRTSLTDTQYF
TGTGCCAGCAGTGGCAGGACTAGCCTCACAGATACGCAGTATTTT
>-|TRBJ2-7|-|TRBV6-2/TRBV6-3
CASSYSKSAPRRGEQYF
TGTGCCAGCAGTTACTCGAAGTCGGCGCCCCGTCGGGGCGAGCAGTACTTC
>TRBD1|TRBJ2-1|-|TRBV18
CASSPPDRQGQFF
TGTGCCAGCTCACCACCGGACAGGCAGGGGCAGTTCTTC
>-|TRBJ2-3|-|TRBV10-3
CATSTDADTQYF
TGTGCCACCTCCACGGACGCAGATACGCAGTATTTT
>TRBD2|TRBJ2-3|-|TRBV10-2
CASAYGGASEDTQYF
TGCGCCAGCGCGTACGGGGGGGCATCAGAGGATACGCAGTATTTT
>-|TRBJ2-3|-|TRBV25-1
CASSEWGGVTDTQYF
TGTGCCAGCAGTGAATGGGGCGGGGTCACAGATACGCAGTATTTT
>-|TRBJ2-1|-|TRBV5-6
CASSRRNVYNEQFF
TGTGCCAGCAGTCGCAGAAACGTCTACAATGAGCAGTTCTTC
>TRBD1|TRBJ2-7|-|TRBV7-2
CASSLVQGQDHEQYF
TGTGCCAGCAGCTTAGTACAGGGGCAGGATCACGAGCAGTACTTC
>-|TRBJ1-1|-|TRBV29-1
CSVEDHRSNTEAFF
TGCAGCGTTGAAGATCACCGGTCGAACACTGAAGCTTTCTTT
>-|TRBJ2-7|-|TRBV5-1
CASSLPTGAYEQYF
TGCGCCAGCAGCTTACCGACAGGCGCGTACGAGCAGTACTTC
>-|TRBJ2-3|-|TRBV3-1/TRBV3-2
CASSQTAGVPDTQYF
TGTGCCAGCAGCCAAACGGCAGGGGTACCAGATACGCAGTATTTT
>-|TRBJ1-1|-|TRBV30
CALVMNTEAFF
TGTGCCTTGGTAATGAACACTGAAGCTTTCTTT
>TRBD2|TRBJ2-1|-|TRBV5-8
CASSYSGGAVNEQFF
TGTGCCAGCAGCTACAGCGGGGGGGCAGTGAATGAGCAGTTCTTC
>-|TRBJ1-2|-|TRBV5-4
CASSLGNRVGLGGYTF
TGTGCCAGCAGCTTGGGAAACAGGGTGGGGCTCGGCGGCTACACCTTC
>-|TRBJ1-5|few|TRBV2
CASRVGGNSNQPQHF
TGTGCCAGCAGGGTGGGAGGGAATAGCAATCAGCCCCAGCATTTT
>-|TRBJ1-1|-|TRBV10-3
CAISESRGNTEAFF
TGTGCCATCAGTGAGTCCAGGGGAAACACTGAAGCTTTCTTT
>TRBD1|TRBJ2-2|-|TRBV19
CASREDRVTTGELFF
TGTGCCAGCCGTGAGGACAGGGTTACTACCGGGGAGCTGTTTTTT
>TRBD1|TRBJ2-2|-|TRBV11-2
CASSHVTGDTGELFF
TGTGCCAGCAGTCACGTGACAGGGGACACCGGGGAGCTGTTTTTT
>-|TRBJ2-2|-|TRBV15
CATSKNTLLASTGELFF
TGTGCCACCAGCAAGAATACCTTACTAGCTAGCACCGGGGAGCTGTTTTTT
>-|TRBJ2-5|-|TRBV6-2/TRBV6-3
CASSYTPDETQYF
TGTGCCAGCAGTTATACCCCGGATGAGACCCAGTACTTC
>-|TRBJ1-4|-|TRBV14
CASSQDLGGAVFEKLFF
TGTGCCAGCAGCCAAGATCTCGGCGGGGCCGTTTTTGAAAAACTGTTTTTT